This TCR beta chain was documented in a study of CD4 and CD8 cells across lung adenocarcinoma regions. The junction had 7 bases not matched to a gene; V was cut back by 1 base and J by 5 bases. The CDR3 covers 17 residues. A single record per CDR3 protein comes from TCRdb applying MiXCR to the PCR reads. The sample shows about 25,000 distinct CDR3 sequences, 50% to 55% of them seen only once. The patients had localized lung adenocarcinoma, a non-small cell subtype. The sequenced material came from CD8+ T cells from the center of a lung tumor. The chain is built from TRBV12-3 or TRBV12-4 and TRBJ2-1; 11 nucleotides agree with TRBD2. This clonotype originated in a male donor with lung adenocarcinoma. The CD4 and CD8 labels of this study may be unreliable. CDR3 coding DNA: TGTGCCAGCAGTTTAGTAGCCTTAGCGGGAGGGGACAATGAGCAGTTCTTC. This codes for CASSLVALAGGDNEQFF.